These 28 T cell receptor beta chains came from one sample sequenced in a study of blood T cell repertoires in COVID-19. Data came from immunoSEQ multiplex PCR; TCRdb stores just in-frame clones and leaves some out. This table has roughly 250,000 clones, 88% appearing once. The sample taken for sequencing was PBMCs or T cells enriched from blood (not recorded which). The receptors come from a woman aged 35 to 49 with acute COVID-19.

V and J are TRBV12-3 or TRBV12-4 and TRBJ2-4, with D maybe TRBD2 (6 bases). The CDR3 loop spans 12 amino acids. V was pared by 5 bases and J by 15 bases, with 17 bases between. CDR3 amino acids: CASSNLERRGYF. For the CDR3, the DNA is TGTGCCAGCAGTAACCTAGAAAGGAGGGGGTACTTC.

The chain is built from TRBV18 and TRBJ2-3; the match to TRBD2 covers 14 bases. The germline V gene encodes CDR1 KGHSH and CDR2 LQKENI. V was clipped by 3 bases and J by 1 base; unmatched bases: 3. CDR3 length: 17 residues. CDR3 protein: CASSPLGLAGGTDTQYF. The CDR3 DNA reads TGTGCCAGCTCACCGTTGGGACTAGCGGGAGGCACAGATACGCAGTATTTT.

The chain employs TRBV18 and TRBJ1-5; D possibly corresponds to TRBD1 (6 bases). In germline, CDR1 is KGHSH, CDR2 LQKENI. Deletions cut 5 bases from V and 3 bases from J, with 14 bases between. The CDR3 loop spans 15 amino acids. CDR3 bases: TGTGCCAGCTCAGGCTACAGGGAGAACAATCAGCCCCAGCATTTT. Protein: CASSGYRENNQPQHF.

The V gene is TRBV6-5, the J gene TRBJ2-5; D unclear. The germline V and J ends were trimmed by 2 bases and 2 bases, with 9 bases remaining between them. The CDR3 extends over 14 amino acids. Germline lookup yields CDR1 MNHEY and CDR2 SVGAGI. The CDR3 bases are TGTGCCAGCAGTTACAACCTAATTCAAGAGACCCAGTACTTC. It specifies CASSYNLIQETQYF.

The rearrangement joins TRBV10-3 to TRBJ1-5, with D perhaps matching TRBD1 (6 bases). Trimming cost V 4 bases and J 6 bases, with 10 bases left between them. The CDR3 runs to 13 residues. The germline CDR1 and CDR2 sequences are ENHRY and SYGVKD. CDR3 protein: CAISGTGSQPQHF. In DNA, the CDR3 is TGTGCCATCAGTGGCACAGGGTCTCAGCCCCAGCATTTT.

The V and J genes are TRBV3-1 (or the pseudogene TRBV3-2) and TRBJ2-5; maybe TRBD1 (6 bases). The CDR3 has 14 residues. V lost 0 bases to trimming and J lost 4 bases, with 9 bases between them. CDR1 LGHDT and CDR2 YNNKEL come from the germline V gene (reference sequence). In nucleotides, the CDR3 is TGTGCCAGCAGCCAAGATCCCAGGGGAGAGACCCAGTACTTC. It yields the protein CASSQDPRGETQYF.

This clone occurred once. The gene calls are TRBV24-1 and TRBJ2-1, with 9 nucleotides matching TRBD1. Germline assignment: CDR1 KGHDR and CDR2 SFDVKD. The CDR3 is 16 amino acids. The V segment lost 6 bases and the J segment 1 base; nucleotides outside the gene matches: 6. In DNA form, the CDR3 reads TGTGCCACCAGTTTACAGGGGGCCCTTTCCTACAATGAGCAGTTCTTC. It translates to CATSLQGALSYNEQFF.

V gene TRBV27 combines with J gene TRBJ2-1, with 7 bases identical to TRBD2. The CDR3 spans 15 residues. The trim removed 2 bases at V and 9 bases at J, leaving 10 bases unmatched. Germline lookup yields CDR1 MNHEY and CDR2 SMNVEV (reference sequence). The CDR3: CASSLLRTRDSEQFF. DNA for the CDR3: TGTGCCAGCAGTTTACTTAGGACTAGGGATAGTGAGCAGTTCTTC.

The rearrangement joins TRBV3-1 (or the pseudogene TRBV3-2) to TRBJ1-4, with a weak D call TRBD1 (5 bases). V lost 10 bases, J lost 4 bases, and 13 bases lay in between. The CDR3 length is 13 residues. CDR1 LGHDT and CDR2 YNNKEL come from the germline V gene (reference sequence). The CDR3 loop is CATGGSNNEKLFF. The CDR3 region has the DNA TGTGCCACTGGGGGGTCCAATAATGAAAAACTGTTTTTT.

This chain joins TRBV6-5 and TRBJ2-2; a possible D gene is TRBD2 (5 bases). V lost 2 bases and J lost 5, with 15 bases in between. Germline CDR1 reads MNHEY; CDR2 reads SVGAGI. This CDR3 has 16 residues. CDR3 loop: CASSYPLVAPTGELFF. The CDR3 DNA sequence: TGTGCCAGCAGTTACCCTCTCGTAGCGCCGACCGGGGAGCTGTTTTTT.

The rearrangement joins TRBV15 to TRBJ2-5; 9 nucleotides match TRBD1. J was trimmed by 1 base and V by 6 bases; bases with no gene match: 3. The CDR3 is made up of 14 amino acids. CDR1 is LNHNV, CDR2 YYDKDF, per germline (reference sequence). CDR3 loop: CATSPDRGQETQYF. CDR3 in DNA: TGTGCCACCAGTCCGGACAGGGGCCAAGAGACCCAGTACTTC.

This clone was recorded only once. The V and J genes are TRBV27 and TRBJ2-1; 7 nucleotides agree with TRBD2. J lost 6 bases, V lost 7 bases, and 21 bases had no gene match. The CDR3 totals 18 residues. Germline assignment: CDR1 MNHEY and CDR2 SMNVEV (reference sequence). CDR3 sequence (DNA): TGTGCCAGCACCTGGGGTCAGATAGCGATAACGGGGGGCAATGAGCAGTTCTTC. Its protein is CASTWGQIAITGGNEQFF.

J is TRBJ2-5 and V is TRBV27, with TRBD1 as a possible D gene (7 bases). There are 12 residues in the CDR3. The V end lost 6 bases, the J end lost 7 bases, and 12 bases lay between the germline ends. Germline V gives CDR1 MNHEY, CDR2 SMNVEV (reference sequence). Written as DNA, the CDR3 is TGTGCCAGCAGCAGGGGGGAAGGGACCCAGTACTTC. This gives the protein CASSRGEGTQYF.

The J gene is TRBJ2-7, the V gene TRBV28, with D perhaps TRBD2 (5 bases). This CDR3 contains 14 residues. V lost 8 bases and J 3 bases, leaving 17 bases between the germline ends. The germline V gene encodes CDR1 MDHEN and CDR2 SYDVKM. This chain's CDR3 is CASGGSGSGYEQYF. CDR3 bases: TGTGCCAGCGGCGGCTCGGGATCGGGCTACGAGCAGTACTTC.

The chain couples TRBV15 to TRBJ2-1, with 7 bases lining up with TRBD2. This CDR3 has 15 amino acids. J was trimmed by 2 bases and V by 3 bases; bases with no gene match: 4. The germline V gene encodes CDR1 LNHNV and CDR2 YYDKDF (reference sequence). For the CDR3, the DNA is TGTGCCACCAGCAGGGGGGGGAGTGCCTACAATGAGCAGTTCTTC. It translates to CATSRGGSAYNEQFF.

V gene TRBV4-1 combines with J gene TRBJ1-5; D unclear. The CDR3 contains 15 residues. The germline CDR1 and CDR2 sequences are MGHRA and YSYEKL. V was trimmed by 0 bases and J by 4 bases, leaving 10 bases between them. The DNA of the CDR3 is TGCGCCAGCAGCCAAGACAGGCTGCCTAATCAGCCCCAGCATTTT. Protein sequence: CASSQDRLPNQPQHF.

The chain employs TRBV7-9 and TRBJ1-1; possible D gene TRBD1, 5 bases. V was cut by 3 bases and J by 7 bases, with 12 bases left in between. This CDR3 comprises 13 residues. Germline V gene lookup returns CDR1 SEHNR and CDR2 FQNEAQ (reference sequence). The CDR3: CASSFAEGFEAFF. CDR3 DNA sequence: TGTGCCAGCAGCTTTGCGGAGGGGTTTGAAGCTTTCTTT.

This chain joins TRBV10-3 and TRBJ1-4; D is perhaps TRBD1 (6 bases). The CDR3 covers 14 residues. Germline V gene lookup returns CDR1 ENHRY and CDR2 SYGVKD. The V end lost 3 bases, the J end lost 7 bases, and 12 bases lay between the germline ends. The CDR3 spells CAISDRGAGEKLFF. The CDR3 nucleotides read TGTGCCATCAGTGACCGGGGGGCTGGTGAAAAACTGTTTTTT.

The V gene is TRBV30, the J gene TRBJ2-1; 9 positions match TRBD2. With V trimmed by 6 bases and J by 4 bases, 10 bases remained unmatched. The CDR3 extends over 15 amino acids. Germline CDR1 and CDR2: GTSNPN and SVGIG (reference sequence). CDR3 amino acids: CACPIEAGGYNEQFF. CDR3 DNA: TGTGCCTGCCCTATAGAGGCGGGAGGGTACAATGAGCAGTTCTTC.

This clone was seen a handful of times. This chain connects TRBV13 to TRBJ2-2; maybe TRBD1 (5 bases). V lost 5 bases and J 4 bases, leaving 14 bases between the germline ends. The CDR3 has 15 amino acids. Per germline, CDR1 PRHDT and CDR2 FYEKMQ (reference sequence). This CDR3 is CASSPGRVSTGELFF. CDR3 nucleotide sequence: TGTGCCAGCAGCCCCGGCAGGGTGTCCACCGGGGAGCTGTTTTTT.

V and J are TRBV18 and TRBJ1-2; TRBD1 might be the D (5 bases). Trimming cost V 3 bases and J 3 bases, with 17 bases left between them. The CDR3 length is 16 residues. The germline V gene has CDR1 KGHSH and CDR2 LQKENI. CDR3 nucleotides: TGTGCCAGCTCACCCATCGGGGCGGGGGACGACTATGGCTACACCTTC. This encodes CASSPIGAGDDYGYTF.

The chain couples TRBV29-1 to TRBJ1-2; 8 bases map to TRBD1. The V segment lost 7 bases and the J segment 4 bases; nucleotides outside the gene matches: 8. CDR1 and CDR2 (germline): SQVTM, ANQGSEA. The CDR3 extends over 13 amino acids. For the CDR3, the DNA is TGCAGCGCAGTACAGGGGGGGGGCTATGGCTACACCTTC. Encoded protein: CSAVQGGGYGYTF.

This rearrangement joins TRBV3-1 (or the pseudogene TRBV3-2) to TRBJ1-3; D call uncertain. Germline assignment: CDR1 LGHDT and CDR2 YNNKEL (reference sequence). This CDR3 is built from 13 residues. Deletions cut 1 base from V and 4 bases from J, with 5 bases between. CDR3 region: CASSQAQGNTIYF. CDR3 in DNA: TGTGCCAGCAGCCAAGCACAGGGAAACACCATATATTTT.

The gene calls are TRBV5-6 and TRBJ2-2; D might be TRBD2 (6 bases). Germline V gene sequence: CDR1 SGHDT, CDR2 YYEEEE. The CDR3 length is 19 residues. Trimming took 3 bases from V and 2 from J, leaving 23 bases between them. The CDR3 here is CASSSWVLTGVKNTGELFF. In nucleotides, the CDR3 is TGTGCCAGCAGCTCCTGGGTTTTGACGGGAGTAAAAAACACCGGGGAGCTGTTTTTT. The full variable domain, completed using reference TRBV5-6 and TRBJ2-2, is DAGVTQSPTHLIKTRGQQVTLRCSPKSGHDTVSWYQQALGQGPQFIFQYYEEEERQRGNFPDRFSGHQFPNYSSELNVNALLLGDSALYLCASSSWVLTGVKNTGELFFGEGSRLTVL.

The rearrangement uses TRBV27 and TRBJ2-3; 8 bases are shared with TRBD1. Germline CDR1 is MNHEY and CDR2 is SMNVEV (reference sequence). V lost 2 bases, J lost 2 bases, and 6 bases stayed unmatched. The CDR3 spans 16 residues. In DNA form, the CDR3 reads TGTGCCAGCAGTTTAGGGACAGGTATAGTCACAGATACGCAGTATTTT. It is translated as CASSLGTGIVTDTQYF.

The chain is built from TRBV6-4 and TRBJ2-2; 7 bases agree with TRBD1. From germline, CDR1 is MRHNA and CDR2 SNTAGT. The junction had 4 bases not matched to a gene; V was cut back by 3 bases and J by 3 bases. The CDR3 contains 15 residues. This CDR3 is CASSDRQGDTGELFF. In DNA form, the CDR3 reads TGTGCCAGCAGTGATAGGCAGGGGGACACCGGGGAGCTGTTTTTT.

This chain uses TRBV28 with TRBJ1-2, with D hard to call. This CDR3 comprises 14 residues. The V end lost 5 bases, the J end lost 8 bases, and 18 bases lay between the germline ends. The germline V gene has CDR1 MDHEN and CDR2 SYDVKM. The CDR3 region has the DNA TGTGCCAGCAGTCCCGGACTGGCCCTAGCAGGCTACACCTTC. Translation gives CASSPGLALAGYTF.

The chain couples TRBV28 to TRBJ1-5; TRBD1 is a possible D gene (5 bases). Germline CDR1 is MDHEN and CDR2 is SYDVKM. V lost 1 base to trimming and J lost 0 bases, with 13 bases between them. The CDR3 contains 17 residues. In DNA, the CDR3 is TGTGCCAGCAGTTTATCTGGGGCCAGGAATAGCAATCAGCCCCAGCATTTT. Amino acids: CASSLSGARNSNQPQHF.